One and the same sample provided the 10 T cell receptor beta chains below, sequenced in a study of human T cells and chemical hapten exposure (dated by TCRdb to the early 2020s). During library preparation, unique molecular identifiers were attached to individual cDNA molecules so that TCRs could be counted in a quantitative, reproducible way. In TCRdb, the public reads were trimmed at Q25 with fastp and aligned with MiXCR, with productive beta chains retained. Each CDR3 protein appears once, grouped with its most common genes and DNA. This sample gives 3,500 to 4,500 distinct CDR3 sequences in total; 45% to 50% of them show up just once. The leading ten clones occupy under 3.5% of the sample. Read against the paper, the sample's treatment or condition label means: therapeutic diphenylcyclopropenone sensitization with weekly scalp DPC. This specimen consisted of whole blood, obtained before DPC sensitization or 2, 6, or about 24 weeks after (not recorded which). The receptor source for this set is an adult with alopecia areata. Some clones in this sample may be carry-over from other donors' samples. This table probably holds off-target reads from a library built for another chain.

The V call is TRBV7-2, the J call TRBJ2-3; the match to TRBD1 covers 7 bases. The V segment lost 2 bases and the J segment 1 base; nucleotides outside the gene matches: 0. This CDR3 is 14 amino acids long. Germline CDR1 reads SGHTA; CDR2 reads FQGNSA. The CDR3, as DNA: TGTGCCAGCAGCTTAAGGGGGCGCACAGATACGCAGTATTTT. Amino acid sequence: CASSLRGRTDTQYF.

The chain links TRBV5-1 to TRBJ2-6; no definite D call. Trimming left V 7 bases short and J 2 bases short, with 7 bases between. CDR1 is SGHRS, CDR2 YFSETQ, per germline. This CDR3 spans 13 amino acids. This CDR3 reads CASAQAGANVLTF. The CDR3 nucleotides are TGCGCCAGCGCTCAAGCTGGGGCCAACGTCCTGACTTTC.

This chain joins TRBV6-6 and TRBJ1-5; no reliable D call. Trimming took 5 bases from V and 5 from J, leaving 22 bases between them. The CDR3 runs 17 residues. The V gene's germline CDR1 is MNHNY and CDR2 SVGAGI (reference sequence). CDR3 bases: TGTGCCAGCAGTCCCCCGCTGGATTTAGCCGGGGATCAGCCCCAGCATTTT. It is translated as CASSPPLDLAGDQPQHF.

This clonotype has a single count. V and J are TRBV20-1 and TRBJ2-3, with D perhaps TRBD1 (6 bases). This CDR3 contains 13 residues. The V end was cut by 1 base, the J end by 6 bases, with 11 bases between. Germline CDR1 DFQATT, CDR2 SNEGSKA (reference sequence). This CDR3 reads CSARAGGRDTQYF. CDR3 nucleotides: TGCAGTGCTAGAGCTGGGGGCCGCGATACGCAGTATTTT.

The V call is TRBV20-1, the J call TRBJ2-7; 7 nucleotides match TRBD1. Looked up from germline, CDR1 is DFQATT and CDR2 is SNEGSKA (reference sequence). V gave up 6 bases and J gave up 4 bases; unmatched junction bases: 6. This CDR3 region has 12 residues. This chain's CDR3 is CSAQGRGYEQYF. The DNA for the CDR3 is TGCAGTGCACAGGGGCGAGGTTACGAGCAGTACTTC.

The chain uses TRBV5-1 and TRBJ2-1; the D gene could be TRBD1 or TRBD2 (5 bases each). Between the trimmed V and J ends, which lost 7 bases and 2 bases, there was a span of 16 bases. The CDR3 sequence is 15 residues long. Per the germline V gene, CDR1 is SGHRS and CDR2 is YFSETQ. The CDR3: CASQSAGSTYNEQFF. The CDR3 nucleotides are TGCGCCAGCCAATCCGCAGGGAGCACCTACAATGAGCAGTTCTTC.

V and J are TRBV11-2 and TRBJ2-7; 7 bases match TRBD2. Germline V lookup: CDR1 SGHAT, CDR2 FQNNGV. V gave up 5 bases and J gave up 1 base; unmatched junction bases: 5. The CDR3 is 14 residues long. CDR3 residues: CASSPRGGSYEQYF. For the CDR3, the DNA is TGTGCCAGCAGCCCCCGGGGAGGGTCCTACGAGCAGTACTTC.

In its sample, this clonotype was seen a few times. The chain joins TRBV28 to TRBJ2-5, with D possibly being TRBD1 or TRBD2 (5 bases each). The germline gives CDR1 MDHEN, CDR2 SYDVKM. V dropped 5 bases and J dropped 6 bases, with 19 bases sitting between them. The CDR3 covers 15 residues. This CDR3 is CASSTRDRIFQTQYF. The CDR3, as DNA: TGTGCCAGCAGTACCCGGGACCGGATCTTTCAGACCCAGTACTTC.

The chain links TRBV28 to TRBJ2-1; 7 positions match TRBD1. Germline V CDR1 and CDR2: MDHEN, SYDVKM. The junction had 6 bases not matched to a gene; V was cut back by 2 bases and J by 2 bases. The CDR3 sequence is 16 residues long. CDR3 in DNA: TGTGCCAGCAGTTTAGTAGGGGGCCTAGCCTACAATGAGCAGTTCTTC. It is translated as CASSLVGGLAYNEQFF. Using reference TRBV28 and TRBJ2-1 for the parts outside the CDR3, the full variable domain is DVKVTQSSRYLVKRTGEKVFLECVQDMDHENMFWYRQDPGLGLRLIYFSYDVKMKEKGDIPEGYSVSREKKERFSLILESASTNQTSMYLCASSLVGGLAYNEQFFGPGTRLTVL.

The chain carries TRBV6-1 and TRBJ2-7; tentative D call: TRBD2 (6 bases). The germline V gene has CDR1 MNHNS and CDR2 SASEGT. The CDR3 consists of 14 residues. The ends were cut back, 6 bases at V and 0 bases at J, with 12 bases in the middle. The CDR3 spells CASSPRGTSYEQYF. The CDR3 nucleotides are TGTGCCAGCAGCCCCCGGGGGACCTCCTACGAGCAGTACTTC.